The 22 T cell receptor beta chains below all came from one sample that was sequenced in a study of blood T cells in healthy people across ages. A J-beta primer mix and a sample-barcoded 5' primer were used in a second PCR of about 7 to 11 cycles. Each CDR3 protein is one row after TCRdb ran MiXCR on the 5' RACE reads. There are 1.5 million to 2 million distinct CDR3 sequences in the sample; roughly 28% occur only once, and more than 6% lies in the top ten. The sample taken for sequencing was blood. These receptors originate from a woman in her twenties or thirties in good health.

This chain uses TRBV7-7 with TRBJ1-5; D unresolved. Per the germline V gene, CDR1 is SSHAT and CDR2 is FNYEAQ (reference sequence). The V and J ends lost 6 bases and 7 bases respectively, with 16 bases between them. The CDR3 loop spans 14 amino acids. CDR3 coding DNA: TGTGCCAGCAGTCCTGACATGGACCAACAGCCCCAGCATTTT. This codes for CASSPDMDQQPQHF.

This clonotype was seen more than once but under ten times. V gene TRBV6-5 combines with J gene TRBJ2-5; 9 nucleotides align to TRBD2. J lost 4 bases, V lost 0 bases, and 6 bases had no gene match. The CDR3 is made up of 16 amino acids. Germline CDR1 and CDR2: MNHEY and SVGAGI. The CDR3 reads CASSYSTCGGGETQYF. CDR3 nucleotides: TGTGCCAGCAGTTACTCGACGTGCGGGGGGGGAGAGACCCAGTACTTC.

In its sample, this clonotype was seen a few times. The chain joins TRBV11-2 to TRBJ2-1; possible D gene TRBD1, 5 bases. Trimming left V 5 bases short and J 8 bases short, with 13 bases between. Germline CDR1 is SGHAT and CDR2 is FQNNGV. The CDR3 extends over 13 amino acids. The CDR3 nucleotides are TGTGCCAGCAGCCCTCAGGGTTGGGATGAGCAGTTCTTC. Translating it yields CASSPQGWDEQFF.

This clonotype was recorded many times. The chain links TRBV7-2 to TRBJ2-3, with D possibly being TRBD1 (5 bases). Trimming cost V 4 bases and J 14 bases, with 19 bases left between them. CDR1 is SGHTA and CDR2 is FQGNSA in the germline V gene. The CDR3 spans 13 residues. CDR3 residues: CASSSQNRGIPYF. In DNA, the CDR3 is TGTGCCAGCAGCTCCCAGAATAGGGGTATCCCGTATTTT.

This clonotype has just a few counts. The chain carries TRBV3-1 and TRBJ1-4; D is unresolved. The length of the CDR3 is 15 residues. Trimming shortened V by 4 bases and J by 8 bases, and 17 bases separated the two germline ends. Germline lookup yields CDR1 LGHDT and CDR2 YNNKEL (reference sequence). The CDR3 reads CASSPYYEDGEKLFF. CDR3 nucleotide sequence: TGTGCCAGCAGCCCCTACTACGAAGATGGGGAAAAACTGTTTTTT.

This clonotype was seen many times. The chain joins TRBV6-5 to TRBJ2-5; 7 nucleotides line up with TRBD1. Trimming removed 6 bases from V and 4 bases from J; junction bases left unmatched: 8. The V gene's germline CDR1 is MNHEY and CDR2 SVGAGI. This CDR3 spans 14 amino acids. Here the CDR3 reads CASSYTGAGETQYF. The CDR3 coding sequence is TGTGCCAGCAGCTACACAGGGGCGGGAGAGACCCAGTACTTC.

In this sample, this clonotype turned up many times. V usage is TRBV19 and J usage is TRBJ2-7; 9 bases map to TRBD2. The CDR3 totals 15 residues. The germline V gene encodes CDR1 LNHDA and CDR2 SQIVND (reference sequence). The V segment lost 3 bases and the J segment 3 bases; nucleotides outside the gene matches: 6. The CDR3 DNA reads TGTGCCAGTAGTATTGGGTCTAGCGGGAACTACGAGCAGTACTTC. It codes for CASSIGSSGNYEQYF. Together with reference TRBV19 and TRBJ2-7, the CDR3 gives the full variable domain: DGGITQSPKYLFRKEGQNVTLSCEQNLNHDAMYWYRQDPGQGLRLIYYSQIVNDFQKGDIAEGYSVSREKKESFPLTVTSAQKNPTAFYLCASSIGSSGNYEQYFGPGTRLTVT.

This clonotype has just a few counts. The chain has TRBV14 and TRBJ2-3; D ambiguous. The germline V gene encodes CDR1 SGHDN and CDR2 FVKESK. The CDR3 is 12 residues long. Trimming cost V 5 bases and J 7 bases, with 10 bases left between them. CDR3 coding DNA: TGTGCCAGCAGCGTCAACACCTATACGCAGTATTTT. This gives the protein CASSVNTYTQYF.

This clonotype was counted many times. The chain couples TRBV10-3 to TRBJ2-7; D unresolved. Germline V gives CDR1 ENHRY, CDR2 SYGVKD. V lost 2 bases, J lost 3 bases, and 11 bases lay in between. The CDR3 covers 14 residues. The CDR3 nucleotides read TGTGCCATCAGTGAGGGAAATCCGGACTACGAGCAGTACTTC. As protein: CAISEGNPDYEQYF.

This clonotype was seen at least ten times. The genes are TRBV10-3 and TRBJ1-6; 8 bases agree with TRBD1. This CDR3 region has 15 residues. CDR1 is ENHRY and CDR2 is SYGVKD in the germline V gene. Losses at the gene ends were 6 bases for V and 9 bases for J; bases not matched to a gene: 10. CDR3 amino acids: CAIREGTGASSPLHF. The DNA for the CDR3 is TGTGCCATCAGAGAAGGGACAGGAGCCAGTTCACCCCTCCACTTT.

This clonotype was recorded many times. The chain uses TRBV20-1 and TRBJ1-4; weak D call: TRBD1 (5 bases). The germline V and J ends were trimmed by 3 bases and 8 bases, with 16 bases remaining between them. The germline V gene has CDR1 DFQATT and CDR2 SNEGSKA (reference sequence). The CDR3 is made up of 14 amino acids. The CDR3 DNA sequence: TGCAGTGCTAGGAAATTGTCCGGGACCGAAAAACTGTTTTTT. This codes for CSARKLSGTEKLFF.

The table lists this clonotype with a few counts. This sequence joins TRBV5-1 and TRBJ2-3; perhaps TRBD2 as D (6 bases). Deletions cut 2 bases from V and 2 bases from J, with 15 bases between. Looked up from germline, CDR1 is SGHRS and CDR2 is YFSETQ. The CDR3 runs 16 residues. The CDR3 is CASSFAHSGDTDTQYF. In DNA, the CDR3 is TGCGCCAGCAGCTTTGCGCATAGCGGCGACACAGATACGCAGTATTTT.

The chain links TRBV20-1 to TRBJ1-1; D gene ambiguous. The CDR3 sequence is 11 residues long. V shed 5 bases and J shed 5 bases, with 9 bases lying between them. Germline-derived CDR1 and CDR2 are DFQATT and SNEGSKA (reference sequence). CDR3 sequence (DNA): TGCAGTGCTCCCGGACGAACTGAAGCTTTCTTT. Its protein product is CSAPGRTEAFF.

The CDR3 DNA sequence: TGCAGTGCCCTAAGCGGGGCGAACTCCTACGAGCAGTACTTC. Translating it yields CSALSGANSYEQYF. The chain couples TRBV20-1 to TRBJ2-7, with 7 bases identical to TRBD2. Germline lookup yields CDR1 DFQATT and CDR2 SNEGSKA (reference sequence). The CDR3 runs to 14 residues. V shed 6 bases and J 0 bases; nucleotides not matched to a gene: 8.

The CDR3 is CATILAIALRNEQYF. The CDR3 bases are TGTGCCACCATACTTGCTATCGCCCTTAGGAATGAGCAGTACTTC. The rearrangement joins TRBV2 to TRBJ2-4; D is ambiguous. Germline V lookup: CDR1 SNHLY, CDR2 FYNNEI. V gave up 10 bases and J gave up 13 bases, with 29 bases separating them. The CDR3 has 15 amino acids. Looking up the rest from reference TRBV2 and TRBJ2-4 gives the full variable domain: EPEVTQTPSHQVTQMGQEVILRCVPISNHLYFYWYRQILGQKVEFLVSFYNNEISEKSEIFDDQFSVERPDGSNFTLKIRSTKLEDSAMYFCATILAIALRNEQYFGAGTRLSVL.

The rearrangement uses TRBV27 and TRBJ2-4, with D maybe TRBD1 (6 bases). The end of the DNA fits TRBJ2-7 better, so the J call may be wrong. This CDR3 spans 15 amino acids. Germline V lookup: CDR1 MNHEY, CDR2 SMNVEV (reference sequence). The CDR3 sequence is CASSSDRPASYEQYF. CDR3 coding DNA: TGTGCCAGCAGTTCAGACAGGCCCGCCTCCTACGAGCAGTACTTC.

This clonotype was seen repeatedly, ten times or more. V is TRBV4-3 and J is TRBJ2-1, with a tentative D call TRBD2 (5 bases). Trimming cost V 0 bases and J 5 bases, with 14 bases left between them. The CDR3 has 16 amino acids. Germline lookup yields CDR1 LGHNA and CDR2 YSLEER. DNA for the CDR3: TGCGCCAGCAGCCAAGATACGGCTAGCAAGCACAATGAGCAGTTCTTC. The encoded protein is CASSQDTASKHNEQFF.

There are a few counts of this clonotype. Here the CDR3 DNA reads TGTGCCAGCAGCCAAGGCGGGGGGACCGGCTACACCTTC. Translation: CASSQGGGTGYTF. The gene calls are TRBV3-1 and TRBJ1-2; D might be TRBD1 (5 bases). V lost 1 base to trimming and J lost 8 bases, with 11 bases between them. This CDR3 has 13 residues. Germline CDR1 and CDR2: LGHDT and YNNKEL (reference sequence).

At least ten counts were recorded for this clonotype. J is TRBJ2-1 and V is TRBV2; D uncertain. The V end was cut by 7 bases, the J end by 6 bases, with 10 bases between. Germline-derived CDR1 and CDR2 are SNHLY and FYNNEI. The CDR3 length is 12 residues. CDR3 in amino acids: CASKERRNEQFF. The CDR3 DNA is TGTGCCAGCAAGGAGAGGCGCAATGAGCAGTTCTTC.

The chain combines TRBV7-9 with TRBJ1-3; the D is unclear. Trimming took off 8 bases at V and 3 bases at J, with 2 bases between the two ends. The CDR3 length is 10 residues. The germline gives CDR1 SEHNR, CDR2 FQNEAQ (reference sequence). The CDR3, as DNA: TGTGCCAGCGTTGGAAACACCATATATTTT. It specifies CASVGNTIYF.

This clonotype showed up just a few times. The J gene is TRBJ1-2, the V gene TRBV7-9, with D maybe TRBD1 (6 bases). The CDR3 has 14 amino acids. Trimming took 5 bases from V and 5 from J, leaving 15 bases between them. Germline values: CDR1 SEHNR, CDR2 FQNEAQ (reference sequence). CDR3 sequence reads: CASSPEGTGYGYTF. CDR3 DNA sequence: TGTGCCAGCAGCCCTGAGGGCACAGGGTATGGCTACACCTTC. Full variable domain (missing parts from reference TRBV7-9 and TRBJ1-2): DTGVSQNPRHKITKRGQNVTFRCDPISEHNRLYWYRQTLGQGPEFLTYFQNEAQLEKSRLLSDRFSAERPKGSFSTLEIQRTEQGDSAMYLCASSPEGTGYGYTFGSGTRLTVV.

This clonotype was picked up many times. CDR3 in amino acids: CASSTAGESMETQYF. The CDR3 DNA is TGTGCCAGCAGCACAGCGGGAGAGTCTATGGAGACCCAGTACTTC. The chain joins TRBV12-3 or TRBV12-4 to TRBJ2-5, with 8 positions matching TRBD2. The V gene end was trimmed by 6 bases and the J gene end by 5 bases; junction bases not matched to a gene: 11. This CDR3 is 15 amino acids long.